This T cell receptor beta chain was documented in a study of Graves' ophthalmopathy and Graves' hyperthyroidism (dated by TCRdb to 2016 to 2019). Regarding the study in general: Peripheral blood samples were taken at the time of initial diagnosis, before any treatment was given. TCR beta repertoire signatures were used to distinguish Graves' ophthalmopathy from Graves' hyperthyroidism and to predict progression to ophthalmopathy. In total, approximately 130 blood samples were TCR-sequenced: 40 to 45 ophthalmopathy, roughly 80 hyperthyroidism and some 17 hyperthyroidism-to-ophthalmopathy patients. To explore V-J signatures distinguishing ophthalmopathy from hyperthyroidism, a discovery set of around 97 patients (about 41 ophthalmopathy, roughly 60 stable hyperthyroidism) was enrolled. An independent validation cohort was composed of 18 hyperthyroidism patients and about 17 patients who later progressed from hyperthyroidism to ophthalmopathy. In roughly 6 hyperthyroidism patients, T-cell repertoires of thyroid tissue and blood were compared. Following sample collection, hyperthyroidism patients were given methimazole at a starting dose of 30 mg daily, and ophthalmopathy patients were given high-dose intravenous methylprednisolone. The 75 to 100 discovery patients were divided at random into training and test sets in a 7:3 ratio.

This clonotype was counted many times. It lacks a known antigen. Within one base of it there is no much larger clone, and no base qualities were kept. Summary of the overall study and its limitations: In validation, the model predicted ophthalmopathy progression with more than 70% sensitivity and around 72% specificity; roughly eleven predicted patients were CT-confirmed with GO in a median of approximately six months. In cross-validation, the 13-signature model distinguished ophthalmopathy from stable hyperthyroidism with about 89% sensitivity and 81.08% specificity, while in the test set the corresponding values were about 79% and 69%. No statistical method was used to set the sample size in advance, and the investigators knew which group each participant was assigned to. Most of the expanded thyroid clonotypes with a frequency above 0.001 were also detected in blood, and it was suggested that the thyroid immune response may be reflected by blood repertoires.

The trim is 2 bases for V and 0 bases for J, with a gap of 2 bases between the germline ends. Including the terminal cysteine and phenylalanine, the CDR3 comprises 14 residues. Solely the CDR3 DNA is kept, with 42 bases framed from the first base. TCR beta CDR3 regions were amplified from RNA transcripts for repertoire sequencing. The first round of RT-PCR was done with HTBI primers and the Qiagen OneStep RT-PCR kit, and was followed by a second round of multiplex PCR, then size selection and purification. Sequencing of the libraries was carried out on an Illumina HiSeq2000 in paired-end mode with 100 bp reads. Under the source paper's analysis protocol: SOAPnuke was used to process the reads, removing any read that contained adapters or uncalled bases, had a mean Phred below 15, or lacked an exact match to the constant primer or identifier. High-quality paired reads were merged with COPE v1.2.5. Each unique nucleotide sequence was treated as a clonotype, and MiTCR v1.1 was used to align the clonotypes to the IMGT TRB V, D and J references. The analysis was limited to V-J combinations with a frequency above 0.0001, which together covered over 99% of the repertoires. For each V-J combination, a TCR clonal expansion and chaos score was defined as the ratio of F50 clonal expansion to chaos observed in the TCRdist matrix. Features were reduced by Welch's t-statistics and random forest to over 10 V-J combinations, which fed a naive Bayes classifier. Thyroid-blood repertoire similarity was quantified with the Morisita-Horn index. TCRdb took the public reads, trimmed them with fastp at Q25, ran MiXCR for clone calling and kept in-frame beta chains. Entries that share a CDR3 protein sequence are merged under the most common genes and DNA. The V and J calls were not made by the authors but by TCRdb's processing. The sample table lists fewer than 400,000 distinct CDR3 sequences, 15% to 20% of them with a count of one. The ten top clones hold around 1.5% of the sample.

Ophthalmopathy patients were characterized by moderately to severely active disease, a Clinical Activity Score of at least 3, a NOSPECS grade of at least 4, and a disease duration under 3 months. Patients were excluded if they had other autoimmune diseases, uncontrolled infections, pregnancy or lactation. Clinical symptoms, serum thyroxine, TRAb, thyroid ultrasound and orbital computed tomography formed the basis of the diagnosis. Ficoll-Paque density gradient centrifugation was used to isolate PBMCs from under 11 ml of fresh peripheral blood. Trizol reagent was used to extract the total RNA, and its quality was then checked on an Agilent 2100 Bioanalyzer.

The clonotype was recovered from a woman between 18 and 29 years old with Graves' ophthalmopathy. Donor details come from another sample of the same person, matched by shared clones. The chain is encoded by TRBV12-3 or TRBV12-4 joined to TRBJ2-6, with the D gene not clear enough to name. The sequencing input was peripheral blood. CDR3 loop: CASSLHSGANVLTF. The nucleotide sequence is TGTGCCAGCAGTTTACACTCTGGGGCCAACGTCCTGACTTTC.